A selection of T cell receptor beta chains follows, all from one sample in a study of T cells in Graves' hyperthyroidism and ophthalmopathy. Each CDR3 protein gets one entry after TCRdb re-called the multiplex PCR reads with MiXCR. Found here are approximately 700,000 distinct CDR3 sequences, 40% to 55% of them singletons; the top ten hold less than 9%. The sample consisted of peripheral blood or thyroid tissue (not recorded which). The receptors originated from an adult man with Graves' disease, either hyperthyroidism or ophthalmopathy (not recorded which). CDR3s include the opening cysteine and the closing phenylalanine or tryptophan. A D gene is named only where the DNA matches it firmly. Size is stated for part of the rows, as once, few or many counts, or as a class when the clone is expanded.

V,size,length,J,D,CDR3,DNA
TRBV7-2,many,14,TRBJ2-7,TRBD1,CASTQGASSYEQYF,TGTGCCAGCACACAGGGGGCAAGCTCCTACGAGCAGTACTTC
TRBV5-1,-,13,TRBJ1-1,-,CASSYWGDTEAFF,TGCGCCAGCAGCTACTGGGGTGACACTGAAGCTTTCTTT
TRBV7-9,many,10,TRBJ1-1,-,CASSDFEAFF,TGTGCCAGCAGTGACTTTGAAGCTTTCTTT
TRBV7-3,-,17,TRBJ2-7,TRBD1,CASSSGGRDRGDYEQYF,TGTGCCAGCAGCTCGGGAGGCCGGGACAGGGGGGACTACGAGCAGTACTTC
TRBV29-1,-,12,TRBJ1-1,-,CSLAFGNTEAFF,TGCAGCCTCGCTTTTGGGAACACTGAAGCTTTCTTT
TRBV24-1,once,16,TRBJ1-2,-,CATSDPSLGQAGGYTF,TGTGCCACCAGTGACCCCTCCCTGGGGCAGGCAGGTGGCTACACCTTC
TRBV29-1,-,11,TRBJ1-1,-,CSFTQNTEAFF,TGCAGCTTTACCCAGAACACTGAAGCTTTCTTT
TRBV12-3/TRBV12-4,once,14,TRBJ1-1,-,CASSYGPLNTEAFF,TGTGCCAGCAGTTACGGGCCTCTGAACACTGAAGCTTTCTTT
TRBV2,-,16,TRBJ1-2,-,CASSEGVGGGNYGYTF,TGTGCCAGCAGTGAAGGTGTAGGGGGGGGTAACTATGGCTACACCTTC
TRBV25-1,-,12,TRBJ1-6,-,CASKGKNSPLHF,TGTGCTAGCAAGGGGAAGAATTCACCCCTCCACTTT
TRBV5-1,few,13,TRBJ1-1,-,CASSLYNSGEAFF,TGCGCCAGCAGCTTGTACAATTCAGGGGAAGCTTTCTTT
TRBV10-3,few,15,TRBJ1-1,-,CAISAGRTANTEAFF,TGTGCCATCAGTGCCGGCAGGACGGCAAACACTGAAGCTTTCTTT
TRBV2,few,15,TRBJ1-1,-,CASSDPRGARTEAFF,TGTGCCAGCAGTGATCCCCGGGGGGCGAGGACTGAAGCTTTCTTT
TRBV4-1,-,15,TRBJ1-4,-,CASSLRVFSNEKLFF,TGCGCCAGCAGCCTCAGGGTGTTTTCTAATGAAAAACTGTTTTTT
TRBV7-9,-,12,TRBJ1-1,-,CASSQNRRGAFF,TGTGCCAGCAGCCAAAACAGGCGGGGGGCTTTCTTT
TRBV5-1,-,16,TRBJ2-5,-,CASSFRDGGYQETQYF,TGCGCCAGCAGCTTTCGAGACGGAGGGTACCAAGAGACCCAGTACTTC
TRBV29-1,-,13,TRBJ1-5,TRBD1,CSAIGTGEQPQHF,TGCAGCGCTATCGGGACAGGGGAGCAGCCCCAGCATTTT
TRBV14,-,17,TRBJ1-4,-,CASSQDPATWVGEKLFF,TGTGCCAGCAGCCAAGATCCCGCCACCTGGGTTGGGGAAAAACTGTTTTTT
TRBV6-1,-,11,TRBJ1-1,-,CASSESSPGRF,TGTGCCAGCAGTGAGAGCTCCCCAGGCCGCTTT
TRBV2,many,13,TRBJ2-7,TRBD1,CASRRQGGPEQYF,TGTGCCAGCAGACGACAGGGCGGCCCCGAGCAGTACTTC
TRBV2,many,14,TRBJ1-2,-,CASSDVRGWNGYTF,TGTGCCAGCAGTGACGTCAGGGGATGGAATGGCTACACCTTC
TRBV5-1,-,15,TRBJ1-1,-,CASSLEPGRPTEAFF,TGCGCCAGCAGCTTGGAGCCAGGGCGGCCCACTGAAGCTTTCTTT
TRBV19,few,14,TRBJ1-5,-,CASSKGQGHQPQHF,TGTGCCAGTAGCAAAGGGCAAGGTCATCAGCCCCAGCATTTT
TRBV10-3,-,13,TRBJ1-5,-,CASPWGEDQPQHF,TGTGCCAGCCCCTGGGGTGAGGATCAGCCCCAGCATTTT
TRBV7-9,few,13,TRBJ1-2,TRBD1,CASSPLGQMTYTF,TGTGCCAGCAGCCCTCTGGGACAGATGACCTACACCTTC
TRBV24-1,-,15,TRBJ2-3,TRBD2,CATSDPGGNTDTQYF,TGTGCCACCAGTGACCCGGGGGGGAACACAGATACGCAGTATTTT
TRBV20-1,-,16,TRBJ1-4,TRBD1,CSAREGQWAFSGKLFF,TGCAGTGCTAGAGAGGGACAGTGGGCTTTCAGTGGAAAACTGTTTTTT
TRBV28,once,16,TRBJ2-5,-,CASSLPDSTRYETQYF,TGTGCCAGCAGTTTGCCGGACAGTACCCGTTATGAGACCCAGTACTTC
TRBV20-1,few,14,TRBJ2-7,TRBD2,CSAFRTSGRYEQYF,TGCAGTGCTTTCCGGACTAGCGGGAGATACGAGCAGTACTTC
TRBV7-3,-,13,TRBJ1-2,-,CASRTTVFSDYTF,TGTGCCAGCAGAACGACAGTTTTCTCTGACTACACCTTC
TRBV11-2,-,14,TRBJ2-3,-,CASSQDVDPDTQYF,TGTGCCAGCAGCCAAGATGTTGACCCAGATACGCAGTATTTT
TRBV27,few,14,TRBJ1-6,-,CASRSTGPNSPLHF,TGTGCCAGCAGGTCGACAGGCCCTAATTCACCCCTCCACTTT
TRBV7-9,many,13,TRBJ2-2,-,CASSLGGAGELFF,TGTGCCAGCAGCTTAGGGGGGGCCGGGGAGCTGTTTTTT
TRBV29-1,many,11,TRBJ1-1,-,CTVRGNTEAFF,TGCACCGTAAGGGGAAACACTGAAGCTTTCTTT
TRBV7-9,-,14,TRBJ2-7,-,CASSLGLSLNEQYF,TGTGCCAGCAGCTTAGGACTGTCTCTGAACGAGCAGTACTTC
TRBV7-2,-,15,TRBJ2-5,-,CASSQVAKGTGTQYF,TGTGCCAGCAGCCAAGTGGCTAAGGGGACGGGGACCCAGTACTTC
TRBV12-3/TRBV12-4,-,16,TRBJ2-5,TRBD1,CASSQPGTGNLETQYF,TGTGCCAGCAGTCAACCTGGGACAGGGAATTTGGAGACCCAGTACTTC
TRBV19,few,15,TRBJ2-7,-,CASSISLAPIYEQYF,TGTGCCAGTAGTATCTCACTAGCCCCTATCTACGAGCAGTACTTC
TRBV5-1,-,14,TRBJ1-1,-,CASSFPTARRGAFF,TGCGCCAGCAGCTTTCCGACGGCGAGGAGGGGGGCTTTCTTT
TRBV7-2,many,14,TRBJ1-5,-,CASSLGPSNQPQHF,TGTGCCAGCAGCTTGGGACCTAGCAATCAGCCCCAGCATTTT
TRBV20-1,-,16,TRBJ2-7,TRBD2,CSARGLAGGPFYEQYF,TGCAGTGCTAGGGGACTAGCGGGAGGACCATTCTACGAGCAGTACTTC
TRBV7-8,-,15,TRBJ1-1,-,CASSLGVWGNTEAFF,TGTGCCAGCAGCCTCGGGGTCTGGGGAAACACTGAAGCTTTCTTT
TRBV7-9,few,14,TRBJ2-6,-,CASSLGQGANVLTF,TGTGCCAGCAGCTTAGGGCAGGGGGCCAACGTCCTGACTTTC
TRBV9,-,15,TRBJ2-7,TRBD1,CASSEGQAGIYEQYF,TGTGCCAGCAGCGAGGGACAGGCGGGGATATACGAGCAGTACTTC
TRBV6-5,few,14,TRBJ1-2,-,CASSEVSQRDGYTF,TGTGCCAGCAGTGAGGTCTCCCAGCGTGACGGCTACACCTTC
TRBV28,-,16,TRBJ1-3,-,CASSRSLLSSGNTIYF,TGTGCCAGCAGTCGAAGTCTACTAAGCTCTGGAAACACCATATATTTT
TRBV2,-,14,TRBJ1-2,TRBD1,CGSSEGGQLYGYTF,TGTGGCAGCAGTGAAGGGGGACAGCTGTATGGCTACACCTTC
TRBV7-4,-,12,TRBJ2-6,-,CASSFAGGDLTF,TGTGCTAGCAGCTTCGCAGGAGGCGACCTGACTTTC
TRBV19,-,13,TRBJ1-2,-,CASSIGGSYGYTF,TGTGCCAGTAGTATAGGGGGGTCCTATGGCTACACCTTC
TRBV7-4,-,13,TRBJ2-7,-,CASSFVSGYEQYF,TGTGCCAGCAGCTTTGTGTCAGGATACGAGCAGTACTTC
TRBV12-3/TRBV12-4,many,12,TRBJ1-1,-,CASSLDTPRAFF,TGTGCCAGCAGTTTGGACACCCCCCGGGCTTTCTTT
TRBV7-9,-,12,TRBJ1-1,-,CASSLYYTEAFF,TGTGCCAGCAGCTTGTACTACACTGAAGCTTTCTTT
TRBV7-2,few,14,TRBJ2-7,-,CASSSNRASYEQYF,TGTGCCAGCAGCTCAAACAGGGCCTCCTACGAGCAGTACTTC
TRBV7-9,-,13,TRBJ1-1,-,CASRSGLDTEAFF,TGTGCCAGCAGATCAGGGCTGGACACTGAAGCTTTCTTT
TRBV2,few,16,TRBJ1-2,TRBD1,CASSDVVTGGAYGYTF,TGTGCCAGCAGTGACGTGGTGACAGGGGGCGCCTATGGCTACACCTTC
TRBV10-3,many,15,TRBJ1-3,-,CAGRSGHSSGNTIYF,TGTGCCGGCCGTTCGGGACATAGCTCTGGAAACACCATATATTTT
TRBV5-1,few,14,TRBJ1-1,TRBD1,CASSWQGAGTEAFF,TGCGCCAGCAGCTGGCAGGGGGCAGGAACTGAAGCTTTCTTT
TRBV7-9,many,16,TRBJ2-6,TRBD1,CASSRDRGYGANVLTF,TGTGCCAGCAGCCGGGACAGGGGTTATGGGGCCAACGTCCTGACTTTC
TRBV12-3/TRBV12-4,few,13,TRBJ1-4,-,CASSSSGTEKLFF,TGTGCCAGCAGTTCTTCAGGGACTGAAAAACTGTTTTTT
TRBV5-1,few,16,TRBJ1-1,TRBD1,CASSLAPDRRYTEAFF,TGCGCCAGCAGCTTGGCACCGGACAGGCGGTACACTGAAGCTTTCTTT